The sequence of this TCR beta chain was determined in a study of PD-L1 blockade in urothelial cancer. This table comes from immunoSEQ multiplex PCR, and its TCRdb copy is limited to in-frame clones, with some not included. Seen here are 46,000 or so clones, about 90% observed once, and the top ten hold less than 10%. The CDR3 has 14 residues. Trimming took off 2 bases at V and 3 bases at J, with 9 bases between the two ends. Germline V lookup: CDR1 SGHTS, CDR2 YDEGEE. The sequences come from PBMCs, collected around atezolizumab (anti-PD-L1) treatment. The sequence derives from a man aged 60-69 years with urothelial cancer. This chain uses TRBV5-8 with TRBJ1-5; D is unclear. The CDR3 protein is CASSFIGFNQPQHF. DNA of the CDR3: TGTGCCAGCAGCTTTATCGGGTTCAATCAGCCCCAGCATTTT.